Shown below are 10 T cell receptor beta chains from a single sample sequenced in a study of blood T cell repertoires in COVID-19. Clones were sequenced by immunoSEQ multiplex PCR, and TCRdb holds only the in-frame ones, with some missing. There are about 170,000 clones in the sample; 92% occur only once, and more than 4.5% lies in the top ten. The sample taken for sequencing was peripheral blood. The receptor source for this set is a man aged 25-45 years with COVID-19, enrolled during active disease.

The chain combines TRBV4-3 with TRBJ1-2; D is uncertain. V lost 5 bases and J lost 0, with 13 bases in between. Germline V lookup: CDR1 LGHNA, CDR2 YSLEER. CDR3 size: 15 residues. The CDR3 DNA follows: TGCGCCAGCAGCGAGAATCTGATTGCTAACTATGGCTACACCTTC. It is translated as CASSENLIANYGYTF.

This clone was picked up one time. The chain employs TRBV11-2 and TRBJ1-1; TRBD1 matches at 11 bases. This CDR3 has 17 residues. In germline, CDR1 is SGHAT, CDR2 FQNNGV. With V trimmed by 3 bases and J by 2 bases, 8 bases remained unmatched. The CDR3 loop is CASSFAKGQGGNTEAFF. As DNA, the CDR3 is TGTGCCAGCAGCTTCGCAAAGGGACAGGGGGGAAACACTGAAGCTTTCTTT.

This clone was counted a single time. This chain joins TRBV28 and TRBJ2-5; a possible D gene is TRBD1 (7 bases). The CDR3 runs 15 residues. Germline CDR1 reads MDHEN; CDR2 reads SYDVKM. V was cut by 3 bases and J by 1 base, with 12 bases left in between. This CDR3 reads CASSFSRGVQETQYF. CDR3 in DNA: TGTGCCAGCAGTTTTTCCAGGGGGGTCCAAGAGACCCAGTACTTC. Based on the CDR3 plus reference TRBV28 and TRBJ2-5, the full variable domain is DVKVTQSSRYLVKRTGEKVFLECVQDMDHENMFWYRQDPGLGLRLIYFSYDVKMKEKGDIPEGYSVSREKKERFSLILESASTNQTSMYLCASSFSRGVQETQYFGPGTRLLVL.

The rearrangement joins TRBV2 to TRBJ2-2; TRBD1 matches 7 bases. CDR1 is SNHLY, CDR2 FYNNEI, per germline. V shed 7 bases and J 5 bases; nucleotides not matched to a gene: 7. The CDR3 is made up of 14 amino acids. This chain's CDR3 is CASNPETGTGELFF. The CDR3 DNA reads as TGTGCCAGCAATCCGGAGACAGGGACCGGGGAGCTGTTTTTT. The full variable domain, with the rest looked up from reference TRBV2 and TRBJ2-2, is EPEVTQTPSHQVTQMGQEVILRCVPISNHLYFYWYRQILGQKVEFLVSFYNNEISEKSEIFDDQFSVERPDGSNFTLKIRSTKLEDSAMYFCASNPETGTGELFFGEGSRLTVL.

The chain is built from TRBV5-5 and TRBJ1-2; 9 bases are shared with TRBD1. With 1 base clipped from V and 3 bases from J, the junction kept 4 bases outside the gene matches. Germline lookup yields CDR1 SGHKS and CDR2 YYEKEE (reference sequence). This CDR3 is built from 15 residues. The CDR3 DNA follows: TGTGCCAGCAGCTTGCAACAGGGGGCTTACTATGGCTACACCTTC. This encodes CASSLQQGAYYGYTF.

The chain couples TRBV29-1 to TRBJ2-1; weak D call: TRBD2 (7 bases). Germline loops: CDR1 SQVTM, CDR2 ANQGSEA. CDR3 length: 17 residues. V gave up 1 base and J gave up 8 bases, with 24 bases separating them. CDR3 in amino acids: CSVEGFSSRGAQHEQFF. CDR3 bases: TGCAGCGTTGAAGGGTTTAGCTCTCGGGGGGCCCAGCATGAGCAGTTCTTC.

This clone was seen a handful of times. The gene calls are TRBV25-1 and TRBJ2-5; tentatively, D is TRBD1 (5 bases). The V gene's germline CDR1 is MGHDK and CDR2 SYGVNS. Deletions cut 4 bases from V and 4 bases from J, with 13 bases between. This CDR3 comprises 14 residues. The chain's CDR3 is CASSVSWGAETQYF. The CDR3 DNA is TGTGCCAGCAGTGTTTCCTGGGGCGCAGAGACCCAGTACTTC.

The chain links TRBV27 to TRBJ2-4; weak D call: TRBD1 (5 bases). V was pared by 0 bases and J by 7 bases, with 13 bases between. Germline V CDR1 and CDR2: MNHEY, SMNVEV (reference sequence). There are 15 residues in the CDR3. The DNA for the CDR3 is TGTGCCAGCAGTTTATCGAGAGCGCCAGGGAACATTCAGTACTTC. Translating it yields CASSLSRAPGNIQYF.

The chain uses TRBV2 and TRBJ1-4; 8 bases are shared with TRBD1. The J segment lost 5 bases and the V segment lost 2 bases, leaving 10 bases of the junction unmatched. The CDR3 is made up of 17 amino acids. Germline V gives CDR1 SNHLY, CDR2 FYNNEI. The CDR3 protein is CASSELSGQAWNEKLFF. CDR3 coding DNA: TGTGCCAGCAGTGAACTGTCGGGACAGGCCTGGAATGAAAAACTGTTTTTT.

The rearrangement links TRBV9 to TRBJ1-2; D remains ambiguous. The CDR3 consists of 14 residues. V dropped 0 bases and J dropped 4 bases, with 10 bases sitting between them. Germline lookup yields CDR1 SGDLS and CDR2 YYNGEE. CDR3 sequence: CASSVDLDGYGYTF. CDR3 sequence (DNA): TGTGCCAGCAGCGTAGACCTAGACGGCTATGGCTACACCTTC.